The 17 T cell receptor beta chains listed next were all sequenced from one sample in a study of post-analysis software for immune sequencing data. Findings and caveats of the study: Controls had lower frequencies than patients of 4 or 5 TRBV segments, which included TRBV5-6, TRBV5-1 and TRBV20-1.

Unique-molecular-identifier-tagged TCR beta cDNA libraries were used. Each CDR3 protein gets one entry after TCRdb re-called the PCR reads with MiXCR. Here the sample spans 740,000 or so distinct CDR3 sequences, under 70% being singletons. Their antigens remain unidentified. Sequencing was performed on blood. Every receptor here comes from a girl aged 10-17 years with multiple sclerosis.

This clonotype was found a few times. The chain joins TRBV20-1 to TRBJ1-2, with 9 bases fitting TRBD1. Trimming at V came to 1 base and at J to 6 bases, leaving 6 bases not matched to a gene. The CDR3 has 14 amino acids. Germline-derived CDR1 and CDR2 are DFQATT and SNEGSKA (reference sequence). The chain's CDR3 is CSARVPGQGDGYTF. The CDR3 DNA is TGCAGTGCTAGAGTCCCGGGACAGGGCGATGGCTACACCTTC.

This clonotype has more than one count but fewer than ten. V is TRBV28 and J is TRBJ2-5; 7 nucleotides match TRBD2. From germline, CDR1 is MDHEN and CDR2 SYDVKM. The CDR3 consists of 15 residues. The V and J ends lost 3 bases and 4 bases, in that order; junction bases with no gene match: 8. The CDR3 nucleotides are TGTGCCAGCAGTTTCGGTGCGGGAGCTCGAGAGACCCAGTACTTC. Its protein product is CASSFGAGARETQYF.

Only a few counts were recorded for this clonotype. J is TRBJ1-1 and V is TRBV20-1, with a weak D call TRBD1 (6 bases). Germline CDR1 reads DFQATT; CDR2 reads SNEGSKA (reference sequence). V shed 5 bases and J shed 0 bases, with 16 bases lying between them. This CDR3 spans 15 amino acids. CDR3 sequence reads: CSAGGGQLLNTEAFF. Here the CDR3 DNA reads TGCAGTGCTGGGGGGGGGCAGCTCCTGAACACTGAAGCTTTCTTT.

The chain employs TRBV4-2 and TRBJ1-4; D ambiguous. The CDR3 has 15 residues. Germline lookup yields CDR1 LGHNA and CDR2 YNFKEQ. V lost 0 bases to trimming and J lost 5 bases, with 10 bases between them. CDR3 sequence (DNA): TGTGCCAGCAGCCAAGATAGGCCCGTAAATGAAAAACTGTTTTTT. Its translation: CASSQDRPVNEKLFF.

This clonotype was counted ten times or more. J is TRBJ2-6 and V is TRBV29-1; D remains unclear. Trimming took off 5 bases at V and 0 bases at J, with 5 bases between the two ends. This CDR3 comprises 13 residues. Per germline, CDR1 SQVTM and CDR2 ANQGSEA. CDR3 amino acids: CSVSDSGANVLTF. For the CDR3, the DNA is TGCAGCGTTTCGGACTCTGGGGCCAACGTCCTGACTTTC.

In its sample, this clonotype was seen a few times. The chain carries TRBV7-2 and TRBJ1-2; TRBD1 matches at 7 bases. This CDR3 has 15 amino acids. Losses at the gene ends were 1 base for V and 3 bases for J; bases not matched to a gene: 5. Germline lookup yields CDR1 SGHTA and CDR2 FQGNSA. CDR3 loop: CASSLVGGSDYGYTF. The CDR3 DNA reads as TGTGCCAGCAGCTTAGTAGGGGGCTCAGACTATGGCTACACCTTC.

The chain is built from TRBV30 and TRBJ1-2, with 10 bases lining up with TRBD1. J lost 8 bases, V lost 2 bases, and 11 bases had no gene match. This CDR3 spans 15 amino acids. CDR1 and CDR2 from the germline V gene are GTSNPN and SVGIG (reference sequence). The CDR3, as DNA: TGTGCCTGGAGTTCCACCGGGACAGGGGCGCGCGGCTACACCTTC. The encoded protein is CAWSSTGTGARGYTF.

This clonotype turned up a few times. CDR3 bases: TGTGCCAGCAGCCAAGGGGGGACCGGAGAAGAGACCCAGTACTTC. It specifies CASSQGGTGEETQYF. The chain employs TRBV4-2 and TRBJ2-5, with D possibly being TRBD1 or TRBD2 (5 bases each). The CDR3 is made up of 15 amino acids. The germline CDR1 and CDR2 sequences are LGHNA and YNFKEQ. V was clipped by 1 base and J by 3 bases, with 12 bases between them.

The sample holds a few counts of this clonotype. CDR3 nucleotide sequence: TGTGCCAGCAGCCCCCAGTCCCCGGCAACCTACGAGCAGTACTTC. Encoded protein: CASSPQSPATYEQYF. This rearrangement joins TRBV7-2 to TRBJ2-7; no clear D. The V end was cut by 5 bases, the J end by 2 bases, with 16 bases between. Germline-derived CDR1 and CDR2 are SGHTA and FQGNSA. The CDR3 loop spans 15 amino acids.

This clonotype was seen a few times. This chain uses TRBV27 with TRBJ1-6; D is unclear. V was shortened by 2 bases and J by 6 bases, with 8 bases between the two germline ends. Germline V gene sequence: CDR1 MNHEY, CDR2 SMNVEV (reference sequence). This CDR3 has 14 amino acids. CDR3 nucleotide sequence: TGTGCCAGCAGTTTAGGACTGGGTAATTCACCCCTCCACTTT. Protein sequence: CASSLGLGNSPLHF.

The gene calls are TRBV27 and TRBJ1-2; 8 nucleotides line up with TRBD1. This CDR3 is built from 15 residues. Germline V gene lookup returns CDR1 MNHEY and CDR2 SMNVEV (reference sequence). V was pared by 4 bases and J by 6 bases, with 10 bases of the junction left unmatched. DNA of the CDR3: TGTGCCAGCAGTTCATACAGGGGGTCCGGTAATGGCTACACCTTC. Translating it yields CASSSYRGSGNGYTF.

This chain connects TRBV20-1 to TRBJ2-1; perhaps TRBD2 as D (7 bases). Gene TRBJ2-7 matches the end of the DNA better, so the J call may be wrong. CDR3 length: 16 amino acids. CDR1 DFQATT and CDR2 SNEGSKA come from the germline V gene (reference sequence). CDR3 loop: CSAGGGAPLSYNEQYF. CDR3 DNA sequence: TGCAGTGCTGGTGGGGGGGCCCCTTTATCCTACAATGAGCAGTACTTC.

The V and J genes are TRBV11-1 and TRBJ2-7; 14 nucleotides line up with TRBD2. This CDR3 is 17 amino acids long. Trimming at V came to 1 base and at J to 6 bases, leaving 8 bases not matched to a gene. Germline CDR1 SGHAT, CDR2 FQDESV (reference sequence). The CDR3 sequence: CASSLDVLGLAGVEQYF. In DNA, the CDR3 is TGTGCCAGCAGCTTAGATGTCCTGGGACTAGCGGGAGTCGAGCAGTACTTC. The whole variable domain, filled in from reference TRBV11-1 and TRBJ2-7, reads EAEVAQSPRYKITEKSQAVAFWCDPISGHATLYWYRQILGQGPELLVQFQDESVVDDSQLPKDRFSAERLKGVDSTLKIQPAELGDSAMYLCASSLDVLGLAGVEQYFGPGTRLTVT.

This sequence joins TRBV11-2 and TRBJ2-4, with TRBD1 matching over 8 bases. The J call is in doubt because the DNA end fits TRBJ2-7 better. The CDR3 has 15 residues. The germline CDR1 and CDR2 sequences are SGHAT and FQNNGV. In nucleotides, the CDR3 is TGTGCCAGCAGCTCGGCAGGGGGCCGCCGTTACGAGCAGTACTTC. It specifies CASSSAGGRRYEQYF.

This clonotype was seen more than once but under ten times. The genes are TRBV29-1 and TRBJ2-7; D may be TRBD1 (5 bases). Deletions cut 4 bases from V and 5 bases from J, with 9 bases between. Germline V gene data show CDR1 as SQVTM and CDR2 as ANQGSEA. The CDR3 has 11 residues. The CDR3 coding sequence is TGCAGCGTTGGCCCAGGGAACGAGCAGTACTTC. Translating gives CSVGPGNEQYF.

The table lists this clonotype with a few counts. The J gene is TRBJ2-4, the V gene TRBV2; 8 bases match TRBD1. The V segment lost 4 bases and the J segment 7 bases; nucleotides outside the gene matches: 3. This CDR3 has 13 amino acids. The germline V gene encodes CDR1 SNHLY and CDR2 FYNNEI. CDR3 sequence (DNA): TGTGCCAGCAGTGTGCAGGGGGCCAACATTCAGTACTTC. Translated: CASSVQGANIQYF.

The sample holds a few counts of this clonotype. The V gene is TRBV5-1, the J gene TRBJ1-2; no clear D. CDR1 and CDR2 from the germline V gene are SGHRS and YFSETQ. CDR3 length equals 14 residues. Trimming removed 0 bases at V and 4 bases at J, with 10 bases between. The chain's CDR3 is CASSLELGGYGYTF. The CDR3 nucleotides are TGCGCCAGCAGCTTGGAACTGGGAGGCTATGGCTACACCTTC.